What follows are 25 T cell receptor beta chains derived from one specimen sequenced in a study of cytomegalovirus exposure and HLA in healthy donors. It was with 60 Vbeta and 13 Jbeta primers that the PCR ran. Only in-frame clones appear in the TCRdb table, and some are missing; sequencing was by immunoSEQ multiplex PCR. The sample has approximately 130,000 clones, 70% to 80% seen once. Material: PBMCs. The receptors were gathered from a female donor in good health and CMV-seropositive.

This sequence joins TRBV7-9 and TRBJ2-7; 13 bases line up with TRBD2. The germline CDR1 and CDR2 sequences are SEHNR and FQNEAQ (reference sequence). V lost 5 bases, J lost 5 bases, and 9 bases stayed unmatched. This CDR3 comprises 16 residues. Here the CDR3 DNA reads TGTGCCAGCAGCCCCCGACTAGCGGGAGGCACCGACGAGCAGTACTTC. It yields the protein CASSPRLAGGTDEQYF.

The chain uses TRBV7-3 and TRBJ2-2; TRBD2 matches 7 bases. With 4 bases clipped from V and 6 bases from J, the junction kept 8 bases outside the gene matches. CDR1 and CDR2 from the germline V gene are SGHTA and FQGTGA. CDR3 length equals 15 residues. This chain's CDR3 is CASSSSGPRAGELFF. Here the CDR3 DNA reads TGTGCCAGCAGCTCTAGCGGCCCCAGGGCCGGGGAGCTGTTTTTT.

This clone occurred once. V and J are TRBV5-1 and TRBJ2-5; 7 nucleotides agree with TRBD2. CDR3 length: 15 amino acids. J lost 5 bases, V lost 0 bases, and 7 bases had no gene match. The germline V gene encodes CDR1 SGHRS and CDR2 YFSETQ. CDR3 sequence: CASSLGDYSGETQYF. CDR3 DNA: TGCGCCAGCAGCTTGGGGGACTACTCGGGGGAGACCCAGTACTTC.

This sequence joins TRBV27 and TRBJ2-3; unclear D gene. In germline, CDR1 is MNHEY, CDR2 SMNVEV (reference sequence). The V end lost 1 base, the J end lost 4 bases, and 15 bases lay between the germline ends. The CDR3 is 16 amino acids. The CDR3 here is CASSLFLSGTADTQYF. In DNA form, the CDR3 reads TGTGCCAGCAGTTTATTCCTCTCAGGCACAGCAGATACGCAGTATTTT.

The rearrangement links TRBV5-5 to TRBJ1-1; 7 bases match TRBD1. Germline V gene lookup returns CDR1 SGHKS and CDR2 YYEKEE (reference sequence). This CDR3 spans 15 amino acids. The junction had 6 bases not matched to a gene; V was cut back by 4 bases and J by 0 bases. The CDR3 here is CASSAPRGLNTEAFF. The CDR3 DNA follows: TGTGCCAGCAGCGCCCCGAGGGGGCTGAACACTGAAGCTTTCTTT.

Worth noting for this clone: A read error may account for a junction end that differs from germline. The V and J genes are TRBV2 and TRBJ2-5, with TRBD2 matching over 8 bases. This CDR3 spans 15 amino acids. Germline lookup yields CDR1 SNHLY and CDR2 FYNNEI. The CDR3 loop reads CAGSVRGGSGETQYF. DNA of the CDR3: TGTGCCGGCAGTGTACGCGGGGGGAGCGGGGAGACCCAGTACTTC.

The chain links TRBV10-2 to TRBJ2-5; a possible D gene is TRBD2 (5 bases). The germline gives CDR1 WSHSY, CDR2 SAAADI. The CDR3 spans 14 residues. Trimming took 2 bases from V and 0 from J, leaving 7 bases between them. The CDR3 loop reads CASSEGSDQETQYF. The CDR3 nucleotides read TGCGCCAGCAGTGAGGGTAGCGACCAAGAGACCCAGTACTTC.

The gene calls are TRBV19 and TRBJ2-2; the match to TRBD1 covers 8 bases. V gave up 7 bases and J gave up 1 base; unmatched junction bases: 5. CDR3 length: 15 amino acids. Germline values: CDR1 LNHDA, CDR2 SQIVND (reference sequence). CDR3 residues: CASKIGTGNTGELFF. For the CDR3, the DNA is TGTGCCAGTAAAATCGGGACAGGGAACACCGGGGAGCTGTTTTTT.

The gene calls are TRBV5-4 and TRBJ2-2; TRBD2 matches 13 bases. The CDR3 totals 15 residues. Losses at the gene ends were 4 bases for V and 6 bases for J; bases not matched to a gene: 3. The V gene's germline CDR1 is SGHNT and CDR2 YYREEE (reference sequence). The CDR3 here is CASSRTSGRSGELFF. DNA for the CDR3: TGTGCCAGCAGCCGGACTAGCGGGAGATCCGGGGAGCTGTTTTTT.

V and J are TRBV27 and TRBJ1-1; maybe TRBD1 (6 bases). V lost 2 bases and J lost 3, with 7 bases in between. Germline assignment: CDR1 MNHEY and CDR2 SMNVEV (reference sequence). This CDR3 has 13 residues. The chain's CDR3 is CASSLNRDTEAFF. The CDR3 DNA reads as TGTGCCAGCAGTTTAAACAGGGACACTGAAGCTTTCTTT.

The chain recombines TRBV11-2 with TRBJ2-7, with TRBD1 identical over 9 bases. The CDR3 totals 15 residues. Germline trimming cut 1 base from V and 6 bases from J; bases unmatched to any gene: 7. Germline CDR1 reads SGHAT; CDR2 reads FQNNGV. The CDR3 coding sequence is TGTGCCAGCAGCTTAGTCGGACAGGGGCAAGTCGAGCAGTACTTC. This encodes CASSLVGQGQVEQYF.

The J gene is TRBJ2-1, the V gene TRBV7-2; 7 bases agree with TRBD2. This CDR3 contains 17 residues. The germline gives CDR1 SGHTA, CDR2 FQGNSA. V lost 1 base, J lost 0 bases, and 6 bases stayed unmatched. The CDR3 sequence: CASSLVGAGSSYNEQFF. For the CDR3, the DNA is TGTGCCAGCAGCTTAGTGGGAGCGGGGAGCTCCTACAATGAGCAGTTCTTC.

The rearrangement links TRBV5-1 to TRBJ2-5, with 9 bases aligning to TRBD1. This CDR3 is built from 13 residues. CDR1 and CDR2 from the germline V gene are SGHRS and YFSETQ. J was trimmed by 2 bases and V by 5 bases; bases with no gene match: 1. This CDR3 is CASSGQGQETQYF. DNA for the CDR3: TGCGCCAGCAGTGGACAGGGGCAAGAGACCCAGTACTTC.

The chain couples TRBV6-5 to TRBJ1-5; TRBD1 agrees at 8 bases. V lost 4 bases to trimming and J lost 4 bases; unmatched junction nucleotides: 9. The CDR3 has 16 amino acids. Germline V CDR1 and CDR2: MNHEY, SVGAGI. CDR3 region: CASSSRDRSWNQPQHF. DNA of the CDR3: TGTGCCAGCAGTTCCCGGGACAGGTCTTGGAATCAGCCCCAGCATTTT.

CDR3 coding DNA: TGTGCCAGCAGCAAAGGGGGCAACAGGGGACCCACTGAAGCTTTCTTT. Translated, it gives CASSKGGNRGPTEAFF. The V and J genes are TRBV21-1 and TRBJ1-1; the table calls TRBD1, which could not be checked here. TRBV21-1 has pseudogene status. The CDR3 loop spans 16 amino acids.

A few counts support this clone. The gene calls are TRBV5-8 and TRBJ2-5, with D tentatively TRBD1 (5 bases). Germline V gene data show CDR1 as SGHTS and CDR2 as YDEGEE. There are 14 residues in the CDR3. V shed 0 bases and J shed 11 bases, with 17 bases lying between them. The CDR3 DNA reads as TGTGCCAGCAGCTTGGAGGCGTCAGGGTTGAGGCAGTACTTC. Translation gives CASSLEASGLRQYF.

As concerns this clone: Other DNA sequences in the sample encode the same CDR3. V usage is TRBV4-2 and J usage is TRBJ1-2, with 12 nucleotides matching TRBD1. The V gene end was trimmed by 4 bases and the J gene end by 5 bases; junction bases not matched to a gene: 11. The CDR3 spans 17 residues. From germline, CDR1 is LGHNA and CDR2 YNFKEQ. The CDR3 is CASSRQYGTGGSYGYTF. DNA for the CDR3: TGTGCCAGCAGCCGTCAATACGGGACAGGGGGCTCATATGGCTACACCTTC.

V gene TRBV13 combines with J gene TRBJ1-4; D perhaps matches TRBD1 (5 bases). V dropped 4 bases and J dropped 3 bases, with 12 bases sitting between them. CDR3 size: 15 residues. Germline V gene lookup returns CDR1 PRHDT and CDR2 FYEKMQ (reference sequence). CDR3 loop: CASSSDISANEKLFF. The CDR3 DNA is TGTGCCAGCAGCTCGGACATTTCGGCTAATGAAAAACTGTTTTTT.

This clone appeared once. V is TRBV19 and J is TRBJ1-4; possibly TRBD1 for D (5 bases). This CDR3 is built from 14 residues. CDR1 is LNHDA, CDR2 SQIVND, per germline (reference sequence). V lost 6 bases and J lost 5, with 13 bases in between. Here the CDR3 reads CASRAGHGNEKLFF. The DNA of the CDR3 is TGTGCCAGTAGAGCCGGACATGGGAATGAAAAACTGTTTTTT.

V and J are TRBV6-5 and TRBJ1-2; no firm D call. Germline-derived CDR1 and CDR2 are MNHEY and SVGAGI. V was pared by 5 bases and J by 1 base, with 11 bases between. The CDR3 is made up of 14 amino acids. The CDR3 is CASSPHGFNYGYTF. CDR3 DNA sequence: TGTGCCAGCAGTCCCCACGGGTTTAACTATGGCTACACCTTC.

The DNA of the CDR3 is TGTGCCATCTTGCCTAGCGACTCCTACGAGCAGTACTTC. This codes for CAILPSDSYEQYF. The genes are TRBV10-3 and TRBJ2-7, with D tentatively TRBD2 (6 bases). The CDR3 runs 13 residues. Trimming left V 8 bases short and J 0 bases short, with 11 bases between. CDR1 is ENHRY and CDR2 is SYGVKD in the germline V gene.

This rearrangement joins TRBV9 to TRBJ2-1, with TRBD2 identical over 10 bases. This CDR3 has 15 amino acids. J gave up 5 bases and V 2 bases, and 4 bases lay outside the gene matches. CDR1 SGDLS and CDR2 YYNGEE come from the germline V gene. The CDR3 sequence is CASSVRTSGNNEQFF. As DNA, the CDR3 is TGTGCCAGCAGCGTCAGGACTAGCGGAAACAATGAGCAGTTCTTC.

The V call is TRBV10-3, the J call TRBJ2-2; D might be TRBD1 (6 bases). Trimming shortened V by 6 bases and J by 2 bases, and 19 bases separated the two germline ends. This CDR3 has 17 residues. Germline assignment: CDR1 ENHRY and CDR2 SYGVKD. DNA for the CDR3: TGTGCCATCAGCGGCAATTTAGGGACATACAACACCGGGGAGCTGTTTTTT. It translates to CAISGNLGTYNTGELFF.

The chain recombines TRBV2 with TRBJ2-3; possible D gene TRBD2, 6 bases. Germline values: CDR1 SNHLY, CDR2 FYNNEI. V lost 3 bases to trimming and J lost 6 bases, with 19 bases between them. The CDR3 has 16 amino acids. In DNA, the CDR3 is TGTGCCAGCAGTGATGTGACTAGTTTTTTGCGGGATACGCAGTATTTT. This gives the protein CASSDVTSFLRDTQYF.

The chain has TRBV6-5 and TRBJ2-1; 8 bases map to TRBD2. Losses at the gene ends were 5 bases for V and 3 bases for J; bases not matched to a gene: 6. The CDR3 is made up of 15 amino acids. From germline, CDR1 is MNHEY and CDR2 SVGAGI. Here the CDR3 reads CASSLTSGDYNEQFF. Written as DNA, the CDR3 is TGTGCCAGCAGTCTAACTAGCGGAGACTACAATGAGCAGTTCTTC.